These 27 T cell receptor beta chains were sequenced from one sample in a study of Ad26.COV2.S vaccination and SARS-CoV-2 variants. TCRdb keeps only in-frame clones here, not all; method: immunoSEQ multiplex PCR. Found here are fewer than 400,000 clones, 88% of them singletons; the top ten hold around 3.4%. Treatment in this sample: around 19 received Ad26.COV2.S at low or high dose, single or two shots; about 5 received placebo; per-sample allocation not given. Sampling happened 63 days after the first vaccine or placebo injection. This specimen was peripheral blood, taken in a trial of Ad26.COV2.S vaccine versus placebo. The origin of the receptors is a person aged 18 to 59 who received the Ad26.COV2.S COVID-19 vaccine or a placebo.

The chain employs TRBV30 and TRBJ2-5; the D gene is possibly TRBD2 (6 bases). Deletions cut 0 bases from V and 5 bases from J, with 10 bases between. The CDR3 is made up of 13 amino acids. Germline V gene lookup returns CDR1 GTSNPN and CDR2 SVGIG (reference sequence). The DNA of the CDR3 is TGTGCCTGGAGTGTAGGAGGGAGGGAGACCCAGTACTTC. Its translation is CAWSVGGRETQYF.

The J gene is TRBJ2-7, the V gene TRBV12-3 or TRBV12-4, with D perhaps TRBD2 (6 bases). V lost 3 bases and J 7 bases, leaving 10 bases between the germline ends. The CDR3 is made up of 12 amino acids. This CDR3 is CASSLAGREQYF. CDR3 DNA sequence: TGTGCCAGCAGTTTGGCGGGACGGGAGCAGTACTTC.

The table lists this clone with a count of one. J is TRBJ2-3 and V is TRBV2, with TRBD2 identical over 11 bases. J gave up 4 bases and V 7 bases, and 10 bases lay outside the gene matches. Germline CDR1 SNHLY, CDR2 FYNNEI. The CDR3 extends over 16 amino acids. The CDR3 coding sequence is TGTGCCAGCAAAGTACTAGCGGGGGCCTTTCCAGATACGCAGTATTTT. Protein: CASKVLAGAFPDTQYF.

The rearrangement uses TRBV6-1 and TRBJ2-7; 11 bases are a match to TRBD1. There are 15 residues in the CDR3. V was pared by 1 base and J by 3 bases, with 2 bases of the junction left unmatched. Germline CDR1 is MNHNS and CDR2 is SASEGT. Here the CDR3 DNA reads TGTGCCAGCAGTGAAGACGGGACAGGGGGCTACGAGCAGTACTTC. Residues: CASSEDGTGGYEQYF.

Here the CDR3 reads CASSQEPPDEQFF. The CDR3 DNA follows: TGCGCCAGCAGCCAAGAACCCCCCGATGAGCAGTTCTTC. This sequence joins TRBV4-1 and TRBJ2-1; D is ambiguous. Germline V gene lookup returns CDR1 MGHRA and CDR2 YSYEKL. The V end lost 0 bases, the J end lost 8 bases, and 8 bases lay between the germline ends. The CDR3 covers 13 residues.

The rearrangement links TRBV27 to TRBJ1-1; TRBD1 agrees at 8 bases. CDR3 length equals 15 residues. Germline loops: CDR1 MNHEY, CDR2 SMNVEV (reference sequence). V shed 5 bases, J shed 1 base, and the junction held 6 bases outside the gene matches. The CDR3 DNA follows: TGTGCCAGCAGTCCCCGACAGGGGACGAACACTGAAGCTTTCTTT. It codes for CASSPRQGTNTEAFF.

CDR3 sequence (DNA): TGTGCCAGCAGTGAAGGGACAGGCACGGAGGCCGACAAAAACATTCAGTACTTC. Its protein is CASSEGTGTEADKNIQYF. V and J are TRBV25-1 and TRBJ2-4; 8 positions match TRBD1. Trimming removed 2 bases from V and 3 bases from J; junction bases left unmatched: 12. Germline-derived CDR1 and CDR2 are MGHDK and SYGVNS. The CDR3 spans 18 residues.

The V gene is TRBV13, the J gene TRBJ1-2; no firm D call. The V end lost 2 bases, the J end lost 8 bases, and 9 bases lay between the germline ends. This CDR3 has 12 amino acids. CDR1 is PRHDT, CDR2 FYEKMQ, per germline (reference sequence). The CDR3 region has the DNA TGTGCCAGCAGCTTATGGGGTTACGGCTACACCTTC. Encoded protein: CASSLWGYGYTF.

CDR3 amino acids: CATSGGVNYGYTF. CDR3 DNA: TGTGCCACCAGCGGAGGGGTAAACTATGGCTACACCTTC. This chain connects TRBV15 to TRBJ1-2; D might be TRBD1 (5 bases). Germline CDR1 reads LNHNV; CDR2 reads YYDKDF (reference sequence). The CDR3 runs to 13 residues. V lost 5 bases, J lost 2 bases, and 9 bases lay in between.

The chain recombines TRBV7-9 with TRBJ2-3, with TRBD2 as a possible D gene (5 bases). Germline values: CDR1 SEHNR, CDR2 FQNEAQ (reference sequence). This CDR3 has 16 residues. V was pared by 0 bases and J by 2 bases, with 12 bases between. CDR3 sequence (DNA): TGTGCCAGCAGCTTAGCGGAAGCGGTTTCCACAGATACGCAGTATTTT. This encodes CASSLAEAVSTDTQYF.

The J gene is TRBJ1-2, the V gene TRBV6-1; D not resolved. With 2 bases removed from V and 5 bases from J, the gap between germline ends came to 9 bases. CDR3 length: 13 amino acids. The germline V gene encodes CDR1 MNHNS and CDR2 SASEGT. CDR3 coding DNA: TGTGCCAGCAGTGAACCCTACCAGTATGGCTACACCTTC. Translated, it gives CASSEPYQYGYTF.

The chain employs TRBV5-4 and TRBJ2-7; 13 positions agree with TRBD2. Germline lookup yields CDR1 SGHNT and CDR2 YYREEE (reference sequence). The CDR3 contains 16 residues. V lost 4 bases and J lost 4; bases outside the gene matches: 8. CDR3 region: CASSPGLAGASYEQYF. Written as DNA, the CDR3 is TGTGCCAGCAGCCCCGGACTAGCGGGGGCCTCGTACGAGCAGTACTTC.

The CDR3 protein is CASSTRGNTIYF. CDR3 in DNA: TGTGCCAGCAGCACCCGAGGAAACACCATATATTTT. The chain carries TRBV9 and TRBJ1-3; D ambiguous. Germline CDR1 reads SGDLS; CDR2 reads YYNGEE. V lost 4 bases, J lost 4 bases, and 6 bases lay in between. The CDR3 consists of 12 residues.

This clone showed up just once. CDR3 residues: CASSQVASDETQYF. In DNA, the CDR3 is TGCGCCAGCAGCCAAGTGGCTAGTGACGAGACCCAGTACTTC. The genes are TRBV4-1 and TRBJ2-5; D gene unclear. The germline V gene has CDR1 MGHRA and CDR2 YSYEKL. The CDR3 totals 14 residues. Trimming cost V 1 base and J 5 bases, with 11 bases left between them.

The chain carries TRBV7-9 and TRBJ2-1, with TRBD1 matching over 7 bases. The length of the CDR3 is 13 residues. V shed 5 bases and J 7 bases; nucleotides not matched to a gene: 5. The germline CDR1 and CDR2 sequences are SEHNR and FQNEAQ (reference sequence). The CDR3 sequence: CASSQTQGNEQFF. The CDR3 DNA reads TGTGCCAGCAGCCAAACACAGGGGAATGAGCAGTTCTTC.

The genes are TRBV11-2 and TRBJ2-7, with 9 positions matching TRBD1. V lost 5 bases to trimming and J lost 4 bases; unmatched junction nucleotides: 3. The CDR3 spans 13 residues. Germline assignment: CDR1 SGHAT and CDR2 FQNNGV. The CDR3 is CASSRGQGYEQYF. The CDR3 DNA reads as TGTGCCAGCAGCCGTGGACAGGGGTACGAGCAGTACTTC.

This chain uses TRBV29-1 with TRBJ2-7; no definite D call. The CDR3 totals 11 residues. Germline V CDR1 and CDR2: SQVTM, ANQGSEA. V gave up 6 bases and J gave up 2 bases, with 8 bases separating them. CDR3 sequence (DNA): TGCAGCGTGGGCTGGGCCTACGAGCAGTACTTC. This gives the protein CSVGWAYEQYF.

The chain links TRBV10-3 to TRBJ2-2; D is unresolved. The germline V and J ends were trimmed by 4 bases and 8 bases, with 5 bases remaining between them. The germline gives CDR1 ENHRY, CDR2 SYGVKD. This CDR3 spans 11 amino acids. CDR3 amino acids: CAISAEGELFF. The CDR3 region has the DNA TGTGCCATCAGTGCCGAGGGGGAGCTGTTTTTT.

The chain couples TRBV27 to TRBJ2-5; either TRBD1 or TRBD2 may fit D (5 bases each). This CDR3 is built from 13 residues. The germline gives CDR1 MNHEY, CDR2 SMNVEV (reference sequence). Trimming cost V 5 bases and J 3 bases, with 10 bases left between them. CDR3 loop: CASSPGPKETQYF. CDR3 nucleotide sequence: TGTGCCAGCAGTCCGGGACCTAAAGAGACCCAGTACTTC.

J is TRBJ1-1 and V is TRBV5-1; TRBD1 matches 7 bases. In germline, CDR1 is SGHRS, CDR2 YFSETQ. The V and J ends lost 4 bases and 0 bases, in that order; junction bases with no gene match: 6. This CDR3 has 15 residues. Here the CDR3 reads CASSTSGGMNTEAFF. CDR3 sequence (DNA): TGCGCCAGCAGCACCTCAGGGGGGATGAACACTGAAGCTTTCTTT.

J is TRBJ1-4 and V is TRBV19, with 9 bases identical to TRBD1. J was trimmed by 5 bases and V by 7 bases; bases with no gene match: 8. The V gene's germline CDR1 is LNHDA and CDR2 SQIVND (reference sequence). The CDR3 has 15 amino acids. The CDR3 coding sequence is TGTGCCAGTACCCAACCCGGGACAGGGAATGAAAAACTGTTTTTT. It translates to CASTQPGTGNEKLFF. The full variable domain, its missing parts supplied by reference TRBV19 and TRBJ1-4, is DGGITQSPKYLFRKEGQNVTLSCEQNLNHDAMYWYRQDPGQGLRLIYYSQIVNDFQKGDIAEGYSVSREKKESFPLTVTSAQKNPTAFYLCASTQPGTGNEKLFFGSGTQLSVL.

The chain combines TRBV19 with TRBJ2-5; D perhaps matches TRBD1 (5 bases). The CDR3 is made up of 12 amino acids. Germline-derived CDR1 and CDR2 are LNHDA and SQIVND (reference sequence). Trimming shortened V by 10 bases and J by 5 bases, and 14 bases separated the two germline ends. CDR3 amino acids: CATRGIVETQYF. CDR3 DNA sequence: TGTGCCACTAGGGGCATTGTGGAGACCCAGTACTTC.

The chain links TRBV6-2 or TRBV6-3 to TRBJ2-7; no clear D gene. CDR3 length equals 14 residues. From germline, CDR1 is MNHEY and CDR2 SVGEGT. The V end lost 3 bases, the J end lost 2 bases, and 11 bases lay between the germline ends. In DNA, the CDR3 is TGTGCCAGCAGTTATGTAATGTCACCCTACGAGCAGTACTTC. It yields the protein CASSYVMSPYEQYF.

This clone was seen a handful of times. V usage is TRBV4-3 and J usage is TRBJ2-7; D not certain. Germline-derived CDR1 and CDR2 are LGHNA and YSLEER. Trimming took 4 bases from V and 6 from J, leaving 16 bases between them. This CDR3 comprises 14 residues. Here the CDR3 DNA reads TGCGCCAGCAGCCCCGTTGTCCGGGCAGGCGAGCAGTACTTC. This encodes CASSPVVRAGEQYF.

The rearrangement uses TRBV7-2 and TRBJ2-3; 12 bases fit TRBD2. The germline CDR1 and CDR2 sequences are SGHTA and FQGNSA. V trimming: 4 bases; J trimming: 1 base; junction bases outside the gene matches: 3. The length of the CDR3 is 16 residues. CDR3 protein: CASSSSGGAGTDTQYF. The CDR3 coding sequence is TGTGCCAGCAGCTCTAGCGGGGGGGCCGGCACAGATACGCAGTATTTT.

A remark on this clone: Other DNA sequences within the sample encode an identical CDR3. The chain carries TRBV12-5 and TRBJ2-2; a possible D gene is TRBD1 (6 bases). V was shortened by 2 bases and J by 5 bases, with 6 bases between the two germline ends. CDR1 and CDR2 (germline): LGHNT, FRNRAP. The CDR3 extends over 13 amino acids. CDR3 region: CASGLTGTGELFF. The CDR3 DNA reads TGTGCTAGTGGTTTGACAGGGACCGGGGAGCTGTTTTTT.

This clone was seen a single time. The chain has TRBV7-9 and TRBJ2-1; D is uncertain. Deletions cut 1 base from V and 15 bases from J, with 7 bases between. This CDR3 comprises 10 residues. The germline V gene encodes CDR1 SEHNR and CDR2 FQNEAQ (reference sequence). The DNA for the CDR3 is TGTGCCAGCAGCTTAGTGGGTCTGTTCTTC. Translation: CASSLVGLFF.